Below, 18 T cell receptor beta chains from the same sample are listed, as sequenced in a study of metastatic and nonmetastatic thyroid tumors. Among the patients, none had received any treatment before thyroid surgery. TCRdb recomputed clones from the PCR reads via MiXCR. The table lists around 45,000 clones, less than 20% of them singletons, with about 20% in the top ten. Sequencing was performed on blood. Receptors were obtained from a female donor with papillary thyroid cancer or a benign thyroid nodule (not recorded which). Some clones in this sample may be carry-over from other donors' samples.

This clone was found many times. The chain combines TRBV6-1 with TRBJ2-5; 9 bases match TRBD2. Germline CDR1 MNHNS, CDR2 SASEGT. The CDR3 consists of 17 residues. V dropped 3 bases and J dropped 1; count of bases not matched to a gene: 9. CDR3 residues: CASSDGGLAGSQETQYF. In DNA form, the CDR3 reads TGTGCCAGCAGTGACGGGGGGCTAGCGGGATCCCAAGAGACCCAGTACTTC.

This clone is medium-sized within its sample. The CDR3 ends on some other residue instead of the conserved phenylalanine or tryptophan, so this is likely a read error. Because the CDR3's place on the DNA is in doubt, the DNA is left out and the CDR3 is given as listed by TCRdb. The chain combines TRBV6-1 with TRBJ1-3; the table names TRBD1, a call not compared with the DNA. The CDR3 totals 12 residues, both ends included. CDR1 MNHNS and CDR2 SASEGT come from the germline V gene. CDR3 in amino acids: CASSGGKGTGKV.

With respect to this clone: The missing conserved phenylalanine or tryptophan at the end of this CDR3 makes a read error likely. The CDR3 bases are TGTGCCAGCATCCAATCCCGGGGACAGGGGGCCTACGAGCAGTACTCC. Amino acid sequence: CASIQSRGQGAYEQYS. V gene TRBV16 combines with J gene TRBJ2-7; 11 nucleotides match TRBD1. The CDR3 has 16 residues. Germline assignment: CDR1 KGHSY and CDR2 FQNENV.

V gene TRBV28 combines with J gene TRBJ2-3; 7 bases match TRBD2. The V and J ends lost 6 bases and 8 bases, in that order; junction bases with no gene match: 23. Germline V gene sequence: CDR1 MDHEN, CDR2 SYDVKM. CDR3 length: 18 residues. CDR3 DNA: TGTGCCAGCAGCCCATATCGCGCGGGAGCAACTACGGAGGTTACGCAGTATTTT. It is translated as CASSPYRAGATTEVTQYF.

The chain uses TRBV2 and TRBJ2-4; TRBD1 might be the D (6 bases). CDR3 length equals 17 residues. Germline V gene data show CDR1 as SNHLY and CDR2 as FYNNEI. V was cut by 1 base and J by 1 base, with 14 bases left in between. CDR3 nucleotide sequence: TGTGCCAGCAGTGAAGAGTCAGGGGTCGGGGCCAAAAACATTCAGTACTTC. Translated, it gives CASSEESGVGAKNIQYF.

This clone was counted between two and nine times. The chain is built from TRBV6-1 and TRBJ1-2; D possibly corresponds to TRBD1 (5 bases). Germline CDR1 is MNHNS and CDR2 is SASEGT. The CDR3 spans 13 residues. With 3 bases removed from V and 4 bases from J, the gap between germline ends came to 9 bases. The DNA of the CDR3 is TGTGCCAGCAGTGAGACCGGGGGCTATGGCTACACCTTC. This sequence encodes CASSETGGYGYTF.

DNA for the CDR3: TGTGCCAGCAGTTACGGAGACACTAAAAAAGATACGCAGTATTTT. This sequence encodes CASSYGDTKKDTQYF. J is TRBJ2-3 and V is TRBV6-6; D is unresolved. The V end lost 2 bases, the J end lost 5 bases, and 14 bases lay between the germline ends. Germline CDR1 is MNHNY and CDR2 is SVGAGI (reference sequence). This CDR3 region has 15 residues.

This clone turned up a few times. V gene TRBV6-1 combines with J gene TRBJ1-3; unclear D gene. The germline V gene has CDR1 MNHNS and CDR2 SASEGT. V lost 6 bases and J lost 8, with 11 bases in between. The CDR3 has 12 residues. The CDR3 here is CASSSGLYTIYF. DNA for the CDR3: TGTGCCAGCAGCTCCGGGCTCTACACCATATATTTT.

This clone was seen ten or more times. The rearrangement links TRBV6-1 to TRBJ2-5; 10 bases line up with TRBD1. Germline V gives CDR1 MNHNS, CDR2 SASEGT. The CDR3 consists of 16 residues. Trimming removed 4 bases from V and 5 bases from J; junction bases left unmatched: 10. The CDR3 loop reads CASSAKSGTGDETQYF. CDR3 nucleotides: TGTGCCAGCAGTGCCAAGTCCGGGACAGGGGATGAGACCCAGTACTTC.

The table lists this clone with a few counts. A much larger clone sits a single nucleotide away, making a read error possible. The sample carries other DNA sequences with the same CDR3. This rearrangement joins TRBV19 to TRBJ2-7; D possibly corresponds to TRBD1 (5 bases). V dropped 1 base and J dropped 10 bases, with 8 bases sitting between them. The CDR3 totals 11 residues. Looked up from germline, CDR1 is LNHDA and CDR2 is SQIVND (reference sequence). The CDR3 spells CASSIGGGQYF. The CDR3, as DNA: TGTGCCAGTAGTATAGGGGGCGGTCAGTACTTC. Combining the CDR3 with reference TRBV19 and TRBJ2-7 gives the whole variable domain DGGITQSPKYLFRKEGQNVTLSCEQNLNHDAMYWYRQDPGQGLRLIYYSQIVNDFQKGDIAEGYSVSREKKESFPLTVTSAQKNPTAFYLCASSIGGGQYFGPGTRLTVT.

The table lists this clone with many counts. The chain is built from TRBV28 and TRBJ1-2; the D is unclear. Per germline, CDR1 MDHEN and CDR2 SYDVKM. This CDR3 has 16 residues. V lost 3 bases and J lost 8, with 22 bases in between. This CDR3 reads CASSLTAGPQNGGYTF. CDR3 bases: TGTGCCAGCAGTTTGACCGCCGGGCCACAAAACGGGGGCTACACCTTC.

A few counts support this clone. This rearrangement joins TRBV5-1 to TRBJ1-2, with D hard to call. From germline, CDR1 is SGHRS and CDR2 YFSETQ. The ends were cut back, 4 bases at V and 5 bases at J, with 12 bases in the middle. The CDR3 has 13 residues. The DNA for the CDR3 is TGCGCCAGCAGCCCAGTGGTCGAATATGGCTACACCTTC. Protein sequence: CASSPVVEYGYTF.

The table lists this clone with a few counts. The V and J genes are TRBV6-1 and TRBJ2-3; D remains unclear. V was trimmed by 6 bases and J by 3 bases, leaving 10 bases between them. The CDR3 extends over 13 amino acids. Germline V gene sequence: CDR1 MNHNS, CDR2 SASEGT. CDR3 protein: CASRTDGTDTQYF. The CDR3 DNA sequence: TGTGCCAGCAGGACGGACGGAACAGATACGCAGTATTTT.

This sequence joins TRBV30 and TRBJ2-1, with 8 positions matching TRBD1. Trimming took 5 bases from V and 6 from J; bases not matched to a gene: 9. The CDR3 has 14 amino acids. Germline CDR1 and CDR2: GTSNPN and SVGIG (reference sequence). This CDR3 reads CAWGPGGAGNEQFF. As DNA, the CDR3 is TGTGCCTGGGGCCCAGGGGGCGCGGGCAATGAGCAGTTCTTC.

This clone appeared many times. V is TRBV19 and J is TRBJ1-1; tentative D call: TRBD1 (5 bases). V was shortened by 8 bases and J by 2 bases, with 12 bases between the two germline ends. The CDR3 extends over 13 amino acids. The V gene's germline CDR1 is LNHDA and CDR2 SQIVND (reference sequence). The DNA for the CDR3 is TGTGCCAGTGCTGACAGAACTAACACTGAAGCTTTCTTT. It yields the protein CASADRTNTEAFF.

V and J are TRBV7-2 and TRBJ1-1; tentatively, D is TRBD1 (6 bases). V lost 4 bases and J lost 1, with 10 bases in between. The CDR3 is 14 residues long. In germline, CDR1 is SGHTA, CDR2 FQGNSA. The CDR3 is CASSSTGQNTEAFF. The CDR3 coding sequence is TGTGCCAGCAGCTCGACGGGACAGAACACTGAAGCTTTCTTT.

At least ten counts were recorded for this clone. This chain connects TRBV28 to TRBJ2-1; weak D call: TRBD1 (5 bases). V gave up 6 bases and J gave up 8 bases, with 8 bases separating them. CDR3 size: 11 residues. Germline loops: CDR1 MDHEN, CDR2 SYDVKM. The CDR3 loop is CASSWGDEQFF. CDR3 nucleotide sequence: TGTGCCAGCAGCTGGGGCGATGAGCAGTTCTTC.

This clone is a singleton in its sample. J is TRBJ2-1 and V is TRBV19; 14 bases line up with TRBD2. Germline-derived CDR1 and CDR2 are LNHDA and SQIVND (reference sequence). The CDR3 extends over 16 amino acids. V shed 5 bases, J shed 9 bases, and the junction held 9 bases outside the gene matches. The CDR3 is CASSHRTSGRLSEQFF. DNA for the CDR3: TGTGCCAGTAGTCACCGGACTAGCGGGAGGTTGAGTGAGCAGTTCTTC. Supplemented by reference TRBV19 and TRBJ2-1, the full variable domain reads DGGITQSPKYLFRKEGQNVTLSCEQNLNHDAMYWYRQDPGQGLRLIYYSQIVNDFQKGDIAEGYSVSREKKESFPLTVTSAQKNPTAFYLCASSHRTSGRLSEQFFGPGTRLTVL.